This T cell receptor (beta chain) was captured in a study of blood T cell repertoires in COVID-19. At the level of the study: Researchers got acute and convalescent COVID-19 samples from the United States, Italy and Spain. T cells, B-cell-depleted T cells, or PBMCs provided the cDNA or gDNA that served as material.

In the original workflow: Amplification from reference gene primers served as the basis for estimated nucleated cell counts. Some clones are missing from TCRdb's copy, which holds only in-frame ones; the method was immunoSEQ multiplex PCR. V and J calls and clone size are as listed in that table; D and trimming were resolved from the DNA. The data contain about 53,000 clones, 90% of them singletons. CDR1 and CDR2 (germline): DFQATT, SNEGSKA (reference sequence). This CDR3 is 12 amino acids long. V lost 3 bases, J lost 2 bases, and 7 bases lay in between. The rearrangement uses TRBV20-1 and TRBJ1-2; D is uncertain. The sample comprised peripheral blood. This receptor was obtained from a human donor in a cohort sampled during active COVID-19. The CDR3 reads CSASYLNYGYTF. The CDR3 DNA is TGCAGTGCTAGTTATCTAAACTATGGCTACACCTTC.